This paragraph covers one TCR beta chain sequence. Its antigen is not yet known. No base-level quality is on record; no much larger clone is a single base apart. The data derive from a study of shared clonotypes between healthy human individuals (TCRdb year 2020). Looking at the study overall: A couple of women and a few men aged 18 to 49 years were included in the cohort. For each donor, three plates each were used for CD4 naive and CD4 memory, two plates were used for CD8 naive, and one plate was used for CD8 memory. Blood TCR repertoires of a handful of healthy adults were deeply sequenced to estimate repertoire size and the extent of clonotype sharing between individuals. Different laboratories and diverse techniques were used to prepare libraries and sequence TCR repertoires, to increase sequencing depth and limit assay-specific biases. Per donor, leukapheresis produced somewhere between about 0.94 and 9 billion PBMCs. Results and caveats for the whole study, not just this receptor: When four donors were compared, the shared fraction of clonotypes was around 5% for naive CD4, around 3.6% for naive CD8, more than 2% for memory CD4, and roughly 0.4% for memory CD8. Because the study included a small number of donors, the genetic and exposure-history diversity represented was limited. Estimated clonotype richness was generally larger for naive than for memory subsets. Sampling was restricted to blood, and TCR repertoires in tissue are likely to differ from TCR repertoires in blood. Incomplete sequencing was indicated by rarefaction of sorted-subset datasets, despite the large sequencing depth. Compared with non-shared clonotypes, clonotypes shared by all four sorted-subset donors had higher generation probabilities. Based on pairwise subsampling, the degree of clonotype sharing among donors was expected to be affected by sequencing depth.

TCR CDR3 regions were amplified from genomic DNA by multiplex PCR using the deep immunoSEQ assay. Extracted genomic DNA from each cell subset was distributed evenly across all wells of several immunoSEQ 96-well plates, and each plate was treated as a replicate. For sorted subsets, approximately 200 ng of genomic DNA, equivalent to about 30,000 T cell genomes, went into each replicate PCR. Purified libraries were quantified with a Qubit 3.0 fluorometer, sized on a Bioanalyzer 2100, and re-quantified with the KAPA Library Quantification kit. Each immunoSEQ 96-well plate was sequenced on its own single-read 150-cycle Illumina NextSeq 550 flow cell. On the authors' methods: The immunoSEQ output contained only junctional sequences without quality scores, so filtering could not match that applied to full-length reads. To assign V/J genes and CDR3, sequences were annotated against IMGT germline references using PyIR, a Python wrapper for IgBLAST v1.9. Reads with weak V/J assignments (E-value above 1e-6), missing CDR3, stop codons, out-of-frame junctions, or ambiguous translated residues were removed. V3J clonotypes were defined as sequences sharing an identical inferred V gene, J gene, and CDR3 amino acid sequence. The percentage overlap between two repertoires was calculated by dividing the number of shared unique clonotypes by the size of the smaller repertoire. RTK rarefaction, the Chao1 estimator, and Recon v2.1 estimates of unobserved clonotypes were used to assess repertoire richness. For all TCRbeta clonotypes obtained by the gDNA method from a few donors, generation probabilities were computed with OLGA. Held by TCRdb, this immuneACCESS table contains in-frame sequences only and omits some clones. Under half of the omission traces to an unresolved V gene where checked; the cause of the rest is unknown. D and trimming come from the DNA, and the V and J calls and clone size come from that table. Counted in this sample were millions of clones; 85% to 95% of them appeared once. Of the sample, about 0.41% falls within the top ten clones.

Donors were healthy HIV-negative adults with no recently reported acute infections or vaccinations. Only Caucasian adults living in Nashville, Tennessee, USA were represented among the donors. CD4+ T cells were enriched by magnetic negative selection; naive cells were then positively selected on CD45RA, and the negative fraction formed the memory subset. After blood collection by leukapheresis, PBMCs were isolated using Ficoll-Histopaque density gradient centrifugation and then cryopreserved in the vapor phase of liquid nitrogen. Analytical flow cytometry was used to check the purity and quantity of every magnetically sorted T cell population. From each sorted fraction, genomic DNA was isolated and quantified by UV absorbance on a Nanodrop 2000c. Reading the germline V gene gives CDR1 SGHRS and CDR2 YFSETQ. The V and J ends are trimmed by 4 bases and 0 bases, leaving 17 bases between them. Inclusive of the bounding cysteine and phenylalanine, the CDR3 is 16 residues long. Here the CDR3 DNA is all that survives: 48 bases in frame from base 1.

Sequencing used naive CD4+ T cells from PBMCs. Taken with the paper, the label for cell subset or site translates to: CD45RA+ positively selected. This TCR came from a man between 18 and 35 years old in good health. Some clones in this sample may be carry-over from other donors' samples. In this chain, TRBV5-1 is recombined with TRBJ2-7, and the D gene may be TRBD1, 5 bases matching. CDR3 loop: CASSHATGSHSYEQYF. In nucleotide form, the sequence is TGCGCCAGCAGCCACGCAACAGGCTCCCACTCCTACGAGCAGTACTTC.